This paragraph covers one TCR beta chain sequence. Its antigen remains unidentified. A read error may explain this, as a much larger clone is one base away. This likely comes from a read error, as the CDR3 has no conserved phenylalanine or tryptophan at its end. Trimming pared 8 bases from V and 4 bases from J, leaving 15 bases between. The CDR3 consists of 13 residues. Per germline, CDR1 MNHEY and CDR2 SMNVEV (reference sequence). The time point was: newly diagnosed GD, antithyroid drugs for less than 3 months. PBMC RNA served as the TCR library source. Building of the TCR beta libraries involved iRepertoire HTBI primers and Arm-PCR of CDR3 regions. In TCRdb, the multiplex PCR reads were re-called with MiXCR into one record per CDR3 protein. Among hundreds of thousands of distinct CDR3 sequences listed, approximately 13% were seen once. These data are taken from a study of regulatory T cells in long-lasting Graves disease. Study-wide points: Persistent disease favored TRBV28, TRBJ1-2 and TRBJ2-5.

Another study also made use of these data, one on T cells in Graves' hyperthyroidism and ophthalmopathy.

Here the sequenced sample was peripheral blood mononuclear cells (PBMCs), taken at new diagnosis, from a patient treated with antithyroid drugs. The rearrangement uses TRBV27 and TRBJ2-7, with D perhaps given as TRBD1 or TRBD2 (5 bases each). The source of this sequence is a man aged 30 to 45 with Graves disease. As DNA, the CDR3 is TGTGCCAGCGGTTGGGACCCTCCGTACGAGCAGTACCTC. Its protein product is CASGWDPPYEQYL.